This T cell receptor (beta chain) is from a study of shared clonotypes between healthy human individuals (dated by TCRdb to about 2020). At the level of the whole study: The cohort included three men and two women between 18 and 49 years of age. For each donor, three plates each were used for CD4 naive and CD4 memory, two plates were used for CD8 naive, and one plate was used for CD8 memory. Each donor's leukapheresis produced roughly between roughly 0.94 and 9.5 billion PBMCs. Libraries were prepared and TCR repertoires were sequenced by different laboratories using diverse techniques, in order to increase sequencing depth and limit assay-specific biases. To estimate repertoire size and how much clonotype sharing occurs between individuals, the study deeply sequenced the blood TCR repertoires of a handful of healthy adults. Overall study results and their limits: Sampling was limited to blood, and TCR repertoires in tissue likely differ from TCR repertoires in blood. Pairwise subsampling indicated that sequencing depth was expected to affect the degree of clonotype sharing among donors. Larger estimated clonotype richness was generally found for naive subsets than for memory subsets. Incomplete sequencing was indicated by rarefaction of sorted-subset datasets, despite the large sequencing depth. Higher generation probabilities were observed for clonotypes shared by all four sorted-subset donors than for non-shared clonotypes. The genetic and exposure-history diversity represented was limited by the small number of donors. Around 5.4% of naive CD4, around 3.5% of naive CD8, approximately 2.2% of memory CD4, and 0.4% of memory CD8 clonotypes were shared across several donors.

V trim: 4 bases; J trim: 0 bases; unmatched bases: 9. Spanning cysteine to phenylalanine, the CDR3 consists of 17 amino acids. The CDR3 DNA has 51 bases and is translated from base 1. The germline V gene yields MGHDK for CDR1 and SYGVNS for CDR2. In regard to this clone: No antigen is known for it. No base quality information exists; no much larger clone differs at one position.

Donors were healthy HIV-negative adults with no recently reported acute infections or vaccinations. Only Caucasian adults living in Nashville, Tennessee, USA were represented among the donors. CD4+ T cells were enriched through magnetic negative selection, after which naive cells were positively selected on CD45RA and the remaining negative fraction served as the memory subset. After blood collection by leukapheresis, PBMCs were isolated using Ficoll-Histopaque density gradient centrifugation and then cryopreserved in the vapor phase of liquid nitrogen. Purity and quantity of every magnetically sorted T cell population were checked by analytical flow cytometry. Genomic DNA was isolated from each sorted fraction and quantified by UV absorbance on a Nanodrop 2000c. Using the deep immunoSEQ assay, TCR CDR3 regions were amplified from genomic DNA by multiplex PCR. For each cell subset, the extracted genomic DNA was distributed evenly across all wells of several immunoSEQ 96-well plates, and each plate served as one replicate. For sorted subsets, each replicate PCR was loaded with 200 ng genomic DNA, equivalent to some 31,000 T cell genomes. Purified libraries were quantified with a Qubit 3.0 fluorometer, sized on a Bioanalyzer 2100, and re-quantified with the KAPA Library Quantification kit. Each immunoSEQ 96-well plate was sequenced on its own single-read 150-cycle Illumina NextSeq 550 flow cell. The study's own analysis went as follows. Because only junctional sequences without quality scores were contained in the immunoSEQ output, filtering matching that applied to full-length reads could not be performed. To assign V/J genes and CDR3, sequences were annotated against IMGT germline references using PyIR, a Python wrapper for IgBLAST v1.9. Any read was removed if the V/J assignment was weak (E-value above 1e-6), the CDR3 was missing, or the read contained stop codons, out-of-frame junctions, or ambiguous translated residues. V3J clonotypes were defined as sequences sharing the same inferred V gene, J gene, and CDR3 amino acid sequence. Percentage overlap between repertoires was calculated by dividing the number of shared unique clonotypes by the size of the smaller repertoire. RTK rarefaction, the Chao1 estimator, and Recon v2.1 estimates of unobserved clonotypes were used to assess repertoire richness. OLGA was used to compute generation probabilities for all TCRbeta clonotypes that the gDNA method yielded from a handful of donors. Entries here come from immuneACCESS through TCRdb and include only in-frame sequences with V and J called. Some clones fail to appear in such tables; in the studies checked, an unresolved V gene covers under half of the shortfall, and the cause of the remainder is unknown. V and J calls and clone size are as listed in that table; D and trimming were resolved from the DNA. A total of 800,000 to 1,200,000 clones appear in this sample, about four fifths of them only once. The ten top clones hold approximately 0.5% of the sample.

The material sequenced was memory CD4+ T cells from PBMCs. The sample's cell subset or site label, decoded: CD45RA-negative fraction. The TCR originated in a young man in good health. Some clones in this sample may be carry-over from other donors' samples. The sequence is built from TRBV25-1 and TRBJ2-4; 7 central bases correspond to TRBD1. The CDR3 reads CASSAQGTVLAKNIQYF. The DNA sequence follows: TGTGCCAGCAGTGCACAGGGGACGGTGCTAGCCAAAAACATTCAGTACTTC. Outside the CDR3, residues come from the reference TRBV25-1 and TRBJ2-4 proteins, so the full variable domain is: EADIYQTPRYLVIGTGKKITLECSQTMGHDKMYWYQQDPGMELHLIHYSYGVNSTEKGDLSSESTVSRIRTEHFPLTLESARPSHTSQYLCASSAQGTVLAKNIQYFGAGTRLSVL.